Shown below are 16 T cell receptor beta chains from a single sample sequenced in a study of cytomegalovirus exposure and HLA in healthy donors. Amplification used 60 Vbeta primers and 13 Jbeta primers. The protocol was immunoSEQ multiplex PCR, while the TCRdb copy is restricted to in-frame clones and leaves out a portion. The sample records about 170,000 clones, around 80% being singletons. Specimen: PBMCs. The receptors were sampled from a woman aged 50 to 65 in good health and CMV-seropositive.

The rearrangement links TRBV28 to TRBJ2-1, with 8 bases identical to TRBD1. In germline, CDR1 is MDHEN, CDR2 SYDVKM. Losses at the gene ends were 6 bases for V and 9 bases for J; bases not matched to a gene: 13. This CDR3 is built from 15 residues. CDR3 coding DNA: TGTGCCAGCAGCCCGTCTCAGGGGGCCCGGGGTGAGCAGTTCTTC. Its translation: CASSPSQGARGEQFF.

The V and J genes are TRBV6-5 and TRBJ2-5, with D unclear. Germline values: CDR1 MNHEY, CDR2 SVGAGI. V was pared by 0 bases and J by 2 bases, with 10 bases between. This CDR3 region has 15 residues. CDR3 bases: TGTGCCAGCAGTTACTCGATACTCAGGCAAGAGACCCAGTACTTC. It translates to CASSYSILRQETQYF.

The chain recombines TRBV11-2 with TRBJ2-7; TRBD2 matches at 7 bases. CDR1 and CDR2 (germline): SGHAT, FQNNGV. CDR3 length equals 15 residues. V gave up 1 base and J gave up 2 bases; unmatched junction bases: 5. The CDR3 region is CASSLVGGTAYEQYF. DNA for the CDR3: TGTGCCAGCAGCTTAGTCGGGGGGACGGCCTACGAGCAGTACTTC.

In DNA, the CDR3 is TGTGCCAGCAGTGGAGGATTGACCTATGGCTACACCTTC. This translates into CASSGGLTYGYTF. This chain uses TRBV28 with TRBJ1-2; D uncertain. The V gene's germline CDR1 is MDHEN and CDR2 SYDVKM. V dropped 5 bases and J dropped 4 bases, with 11 bases sitting between them. This CDR3 spans 13 amino acids.

The chain has TRBV19 and TRBJ2-1; possibly TRBD2 for D (5 bases). Trimming took 5 bases from V and 0 from J, leaving 17 bases between them. The germline V gene has CDR1 LNHDA and CDR2 SQIVND (reference sequence). The CDR3 covers 17 residues. The CDR3 coding sequence is TGTGCCAGTAGTGAGCGGCATTGGCTGAGCTCCTACAATGAGCAGTTCTTC. Its protein is CASSERHWLSSYNEQFF. Using reference TRBV19 and TRBJ2-1 for the parts outside the CDR3, the full variable domain is DGGITQSPKYLFRKEGQNVTLSCEQNLNHDAMYWYRQDPGQGLRLIYYSQIVNDFQKGDIAEGYSVSREKKESFPLTVTSAQKNPTAFYLCASSERHWLSSYNEQFFGPGTRLTVL.

The rearrangement joins TRBV7-2 to TRBJ2-3; 13 nucleotides align to TRBD2. Germline loops: CDR1 SGHTA, CDR2 FQGNSA. The CDR3 length is 14 residues. Trimming removed 11 bases from V and 3 bases from J; junction bases left unmatched: 5. CDR3 nucleotide sequence: TGTGCCGTCAGACTAGCGGGGGGTACAGATACGCAGTATTTT. Translation gives CAVRLAGGTDTQYF. The full variable domain, completed using reference TRBV7-2 and TRBJ2-3, is GAGVSQSPSNKVTEKGKDVELRCDPISGHTALYWYRQSLGQGLEFLIYFQGNSAPDKSGLPSDRFSAERTGGSVSTLTIQRTQQEDSAVYLCAVRLAGGTDTQYFGPGTRLTVL.

This clone was picked up one time. This sequence joins TRBV4-1 and TRBJ2-7; 8 bases match TRBD2. V shed 6 bases and J 4 bases; nucleotides not matched to a gene: 5. Looked up from germline, CDR1 is MGHRA and CDR2 is YSYEKL. CDR3 length equals 13 residues. CDR3 sequence: CASSPGLGYEQYF. CDR3 sequence (DNA): TGCGCCAGCAGTCCGGGACTAGGGTACGAGCAGTACTTC.

V gene TRBV19 combines with J gene TRBJ1-2; D unresolved. V was cut by 4 bases and J by 3 bases, with 15 bases left in between. The CDR3 is 15 amino acids. Germline CDR1 reads LNHDA; CDR2 reads SQIVND (reference sequence). As DNA, the CDR3 is TGTGCCAGTAGTAGAGAAGCTGGACTGTACTATGGCTACACCTTC. Its translation: CASSREAGLYYGYTF.

The gene calls are TRBV4-2 and TRBJ1-2; 10 bases line up with TRBD1. The V segment lost 3 bases and the J segment 4 bases; nucleotides outside the gene matches: 8. This CDR3 spans 16 amino acids. The germline V gene encodes CDR1 LGHNA and CDR2 YNFKEQ. CDR3 residues: CASSQQNGDRGYGYTF. The DNA of the CDR3 is TGTGCCAGCAGCCAGCAGAACGGGGACAGGGGCTATGGCTACACCTTC.

This chain joins TRBV7-2 and TRBJ1-2; 9 bases align to TRBD1. Per the germline V gene, CDR1 is SGHTA and CDR2 is FQGNSA. CDR3 length: 14 amino acids. J lost 8 bases, V lost 5 bases, and 9 bases had no gene match. The CDR3: CASSRDRVGSGYTF. In DNA, the CDR3 is TGTGCCAGCAGCCGGGACAGGGTGGGGTCAGGCTACACCTTC.

The V and J genes are TRBV7-8 and TRBJ2-5; TRBD2 aligns across 10 bases. V shed 5 bases and J 2 bases; nucleotides not matched to a gene: 8. Per the germline V gene, CDR1 is SGHVS and CDR2 is FQNEAQ. The CDR3 length is 16 residues. The DNA of the CDR3 is TGTGCCAGCAGCCCACGGGGAGCGGGGGGGCAAGAGACCCAGTACTTC. Translation gives CASSPRGAGGQETQYF.

The sample holds a few counts of this clone. The CDR3 DNA reads TGTGCCAGCAGTCGGACGGAGGGCAGGGAGACCCAGTACTTC. It yields the protein CASSRTEGRETQYF. The chain carries TRBV28 and TRBJ2-5; D may be TRBD2 (6 bases). V was pared by 5 bases and J by 5 bases, with 15 bases between. Germline V CDR1 and CDR2: MDHEN, SYDVKM. This CDR3 has 14 residues.

The chain recombines TRBV28 with TRBJ1-5, with D hard to call. The CDR3 has 14 residues. In germline, CDR1 is MDHEN, CDR2 SYDVKM. Trimming removed 3 bases from V and 3 bases from J, with 9 bases in between. CDR3 region: CASSLGWPNQPQHF. The DNA for the CDR3 is TGTGCCAGCAGTTTGGGCTGGCCCAATCAGCCCCAGCATTTT.

There are a few counts of this clone. The rearrangement links TRBV5-1 to TRBJ2-3, with a weak D call TRBD1 (6 bases). The germline V and J ends were trimmed by 4 bases and 2 bases, with 8 bases remaining between them. The CDR3 runs to 13 residues. The germline gives CDR1 SGHRS, CDR2 YFSETQ. The CDR3 spells CASSGQFTDTQYF. The CDR3 DNA follows: TGCGCCAGCAGCGGACAGTTCACAGATACGCAGTATTTT.

J is TRBJ1-1 and V is TRBV7-9; tentative D call: TRBD1 (6 bases). The CDR3 has 17 residues. Germline V gene data show CDR1 as SEHNR and CDR2 as FQNEAQ (reference sequence). Between the trimmed V and J ends, which lost 4 bases and 2 bases, there was a span of 20 bases. CDR3 in DNA: TGTGCCAGCAGCTCTTCTACCTTAGGGGGGGTCAACACTGAAGCTTTCTTT. This translates into CASSSSTLGGVNTEAFF. The full variable domain, in which reference TRBV7-9 and TRBJ1-1 provide the parts outside the CDR3, is DTGVSQNPRHKITKRGQNVTFRCDPISEHNRLYWYRQTLGQGPEFLTYFQNEAQLEKSRLLSDRFSAERPKGSFSTLEIQRTEQGDSAMYLCASSSSTLGGVNTEAFFGQGTRLTVV.

The rearrangement joins TRBV4-3 to TRBJ2-1; 9 bases match TRBD2. CDR1 LGHNA and CDR2 YSLEER come from the germline V gene. Trimming cost V 0 bases and J 6 bases; bases outside gene matches: 9. There are 17 residues in the CDR3. The CDR3 protein is CASSQEYGSGSFNEQFF. Written as DNA, the CDR3 is TGCGCCAGCAGCCAAGAATACGGTAGCGGGAGCTTCAATGAGCAGTTCTTC.